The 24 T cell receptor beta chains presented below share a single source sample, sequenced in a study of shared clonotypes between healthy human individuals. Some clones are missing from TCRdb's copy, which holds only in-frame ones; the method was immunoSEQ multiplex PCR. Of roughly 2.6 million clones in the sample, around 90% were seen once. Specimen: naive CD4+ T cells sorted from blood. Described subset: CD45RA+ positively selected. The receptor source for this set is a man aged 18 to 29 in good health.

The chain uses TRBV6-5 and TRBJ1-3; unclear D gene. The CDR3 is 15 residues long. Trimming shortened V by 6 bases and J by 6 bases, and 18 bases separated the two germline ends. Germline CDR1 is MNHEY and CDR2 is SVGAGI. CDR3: CASSWTGSSENTIYF. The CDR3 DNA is TGTGCCAGCAGCTGGACCGGGTCCTCGGAAAACACCATATATTTT.

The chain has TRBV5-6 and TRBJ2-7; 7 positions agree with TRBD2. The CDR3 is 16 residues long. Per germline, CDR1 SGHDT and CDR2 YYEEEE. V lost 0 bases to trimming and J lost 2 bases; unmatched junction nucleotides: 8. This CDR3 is CASSLGRGTRTYEQYF. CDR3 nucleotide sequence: TGTGCCAGCAGCTTGGGGCGGGGGACTCGGACCTACGAGCAGTACTTC.

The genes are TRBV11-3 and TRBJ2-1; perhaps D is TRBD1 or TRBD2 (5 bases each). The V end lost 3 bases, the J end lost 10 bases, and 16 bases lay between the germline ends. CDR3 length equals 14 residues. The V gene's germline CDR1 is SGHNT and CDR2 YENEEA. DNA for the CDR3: TGTGCCAGCAGCTTCGGGGCTATGAGAAGCGAGCAGTTCTTC. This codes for CASSFGAMRSEQFF.

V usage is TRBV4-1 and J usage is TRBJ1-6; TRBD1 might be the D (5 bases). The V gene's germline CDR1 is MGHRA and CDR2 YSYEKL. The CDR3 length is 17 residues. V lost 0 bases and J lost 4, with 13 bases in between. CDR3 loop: CASSQDQKGNYNSPLHF. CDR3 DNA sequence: TGCGCCAGCAGCCAAGATCAAAAGGGGAATTATAATTCACCCCTCCACTTT.

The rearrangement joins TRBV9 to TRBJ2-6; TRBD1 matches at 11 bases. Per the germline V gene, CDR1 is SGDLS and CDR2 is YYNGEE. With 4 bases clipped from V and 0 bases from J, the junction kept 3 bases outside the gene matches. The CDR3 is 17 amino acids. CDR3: CASSRTGGFSGANVLTF. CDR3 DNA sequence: TGTGCCAGCAGCCGGACAGGGGGCTTCTCTGGGGCCAACGTCCTGACTTTC.

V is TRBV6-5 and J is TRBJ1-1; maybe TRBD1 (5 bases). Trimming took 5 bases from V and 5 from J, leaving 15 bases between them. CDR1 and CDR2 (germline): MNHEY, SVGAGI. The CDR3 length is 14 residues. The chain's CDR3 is CASSDTDRRTEAFF. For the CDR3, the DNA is TGTGCCAGCAGTGACACCGACAGAAGGACTGAAGCTTTCTTT.

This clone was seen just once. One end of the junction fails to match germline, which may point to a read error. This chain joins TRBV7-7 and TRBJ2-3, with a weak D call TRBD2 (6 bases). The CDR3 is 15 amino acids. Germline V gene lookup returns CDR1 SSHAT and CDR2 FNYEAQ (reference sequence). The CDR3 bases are TGTGCTAGCAGCCCGGGACTTACAAACACAGATACGCAGTATTTT. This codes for CASSPGLTNTDTQYF.

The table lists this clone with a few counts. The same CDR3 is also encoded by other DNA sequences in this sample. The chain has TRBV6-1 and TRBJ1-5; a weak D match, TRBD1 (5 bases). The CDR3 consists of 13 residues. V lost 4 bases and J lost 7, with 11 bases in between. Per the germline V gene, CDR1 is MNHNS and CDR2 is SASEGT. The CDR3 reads CASSGQGRQPQHF. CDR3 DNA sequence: TGTGCCAGCAGTGGGCAGGGTCGCCAGCCCCAGCATTTT.

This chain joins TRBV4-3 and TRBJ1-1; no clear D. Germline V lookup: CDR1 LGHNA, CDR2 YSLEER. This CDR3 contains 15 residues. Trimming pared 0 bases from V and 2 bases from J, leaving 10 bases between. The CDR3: CASSQDSSVNTEAFF. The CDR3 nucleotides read TGCGCCAGCAGCCAAGATAGTTCAGTAAACACTGAAGCTTTCTTT.

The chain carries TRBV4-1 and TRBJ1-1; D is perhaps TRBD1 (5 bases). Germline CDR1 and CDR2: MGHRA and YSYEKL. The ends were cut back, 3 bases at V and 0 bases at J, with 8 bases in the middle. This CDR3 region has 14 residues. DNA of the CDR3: TGCGCCAGCAGCCAGGACAATTTGAACACTGAAGCTTTCTTT. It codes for CASSQDNLNTEAFF.

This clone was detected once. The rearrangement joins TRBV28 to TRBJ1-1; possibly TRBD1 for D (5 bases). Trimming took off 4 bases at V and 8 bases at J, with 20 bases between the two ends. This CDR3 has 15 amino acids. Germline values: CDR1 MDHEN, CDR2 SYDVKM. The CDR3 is CASSSPGGGRREAFF. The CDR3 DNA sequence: TGTGCCAGCAGTTCGCCGGGGGGAGGGCGGAGAGAAGCTTTCTTT.

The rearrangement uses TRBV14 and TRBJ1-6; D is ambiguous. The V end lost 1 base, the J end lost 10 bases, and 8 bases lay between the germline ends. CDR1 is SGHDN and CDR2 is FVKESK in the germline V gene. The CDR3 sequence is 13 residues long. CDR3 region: CASSQGGSSPLHF. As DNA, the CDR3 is TGTGCCAGCAGCCAAGGGGGAAGCTCACCCCTCCACTTT.

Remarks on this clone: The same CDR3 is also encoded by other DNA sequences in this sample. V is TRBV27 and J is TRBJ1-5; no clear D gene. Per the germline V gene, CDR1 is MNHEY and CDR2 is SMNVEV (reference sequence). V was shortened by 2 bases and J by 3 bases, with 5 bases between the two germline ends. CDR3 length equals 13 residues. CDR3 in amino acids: CASSLRVNQPQHF. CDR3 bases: TGTGCCAGCAGTTTAAGGGTCAATCAGCCCCAGCATTTT.

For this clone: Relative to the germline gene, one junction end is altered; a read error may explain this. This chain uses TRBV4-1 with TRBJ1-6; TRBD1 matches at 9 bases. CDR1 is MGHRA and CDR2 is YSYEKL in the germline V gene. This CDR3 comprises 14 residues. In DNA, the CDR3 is TGCGCCAGCAGCCAAGGGACAGGGGCTTCACCCCTCCGCTTT. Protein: CASSQGTGASPLRF.

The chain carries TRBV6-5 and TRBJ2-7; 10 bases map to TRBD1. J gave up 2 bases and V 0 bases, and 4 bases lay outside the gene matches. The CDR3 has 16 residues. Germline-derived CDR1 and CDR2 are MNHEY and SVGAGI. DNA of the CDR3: TGTGCCAGCAGTTACTCAGGAGGACAGGGGGCCTACGAGCAGTACTTC. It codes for CASSYSGGQGAYEQYF.

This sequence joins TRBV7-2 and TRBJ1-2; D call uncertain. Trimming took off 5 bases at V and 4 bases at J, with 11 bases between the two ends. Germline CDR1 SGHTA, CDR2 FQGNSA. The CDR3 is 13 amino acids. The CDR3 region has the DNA TGTGCCAGCAGCCCTGGACGGTTCTATGGCTACACCTTC. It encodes CASSPGRFYGYTF.

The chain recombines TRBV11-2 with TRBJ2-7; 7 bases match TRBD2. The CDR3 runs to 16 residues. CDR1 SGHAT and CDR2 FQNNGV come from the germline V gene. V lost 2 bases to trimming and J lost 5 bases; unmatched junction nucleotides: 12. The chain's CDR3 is CASSLTAGVRWNEQYF. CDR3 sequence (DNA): TGTGCCAGCAGCTTAACCGCGGGGGTCAGGTGGAACGAGCAGTACTTC.

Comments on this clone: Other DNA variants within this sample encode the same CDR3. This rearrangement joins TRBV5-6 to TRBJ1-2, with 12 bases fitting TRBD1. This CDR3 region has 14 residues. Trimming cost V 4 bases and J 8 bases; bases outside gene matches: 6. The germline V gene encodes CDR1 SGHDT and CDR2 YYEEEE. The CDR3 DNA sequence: TGTGCCAGCAGCCCGGGACAGGGGGCGCGGGGCTACACCTTC. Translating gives CASSPGQGARGYTF.

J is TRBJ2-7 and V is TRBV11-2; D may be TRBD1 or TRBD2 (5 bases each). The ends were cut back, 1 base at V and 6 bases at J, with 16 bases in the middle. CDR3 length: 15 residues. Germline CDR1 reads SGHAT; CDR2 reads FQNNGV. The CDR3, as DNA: TGTGCCAGCAGCTTAGGTGCGGCAGGGACGAGCGAGCAGTACTTC. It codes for CASSLGAAGTSEQYF. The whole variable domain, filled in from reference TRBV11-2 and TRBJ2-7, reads EAGVAQSPRYKIIEKRQSVAFWCNPISGHATLYWYQQILGQGPKLLIQFQNNGVVDDSQLPKDRFSAERLKGVDSTLKIQPAKLEDSAVYLCASSLGAAGTSEQYFGPGTRLTVT.

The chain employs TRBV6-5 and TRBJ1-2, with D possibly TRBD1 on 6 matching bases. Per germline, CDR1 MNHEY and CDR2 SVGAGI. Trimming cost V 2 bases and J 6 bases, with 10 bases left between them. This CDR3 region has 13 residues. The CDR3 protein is CASSYEQGNGYTF. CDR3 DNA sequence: TGTGCCAGCAGTTACGAACAGGGCAATGGCTACACCTTC.

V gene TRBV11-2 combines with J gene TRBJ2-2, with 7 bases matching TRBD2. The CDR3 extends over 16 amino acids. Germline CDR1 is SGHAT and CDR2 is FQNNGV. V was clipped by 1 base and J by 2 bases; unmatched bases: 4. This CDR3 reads CASSLVSAGNTGELFF. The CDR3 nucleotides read TGTGCCAGCAGCTTAGTGTCAGCGGGAAACACCGGGGAGCTGTTTTTT. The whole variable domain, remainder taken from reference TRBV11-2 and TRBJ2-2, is EAGVAQSPRYKIIEKRQSVAFWCNPISGHATLYWYQQILGQGPKLLIQFQNNGVVDDSQLPKDRFSAERLKGVDSTLKIQPAKLEDSAVYLCASSLVSAGNTGELFFGEGSRLTVL.

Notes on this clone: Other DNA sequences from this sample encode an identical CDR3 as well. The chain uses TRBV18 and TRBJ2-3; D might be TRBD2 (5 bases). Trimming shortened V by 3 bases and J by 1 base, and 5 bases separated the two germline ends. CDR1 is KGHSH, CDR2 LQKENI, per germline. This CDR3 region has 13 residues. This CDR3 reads CASSPGGTDTQYF. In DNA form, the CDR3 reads TGTGCCAGCTCACCCGGGGGCACAGATACGCAGTATTTT. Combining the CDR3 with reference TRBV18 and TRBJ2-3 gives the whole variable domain NAGVMQNPRHLVRRRGQEARLRCSPMKGHSHVYWYRQLPEEGLKFMVYLQKENIIDESGMPKERFSAEFPKEGPSILRIQQVVRGDSAAYFCASSPGGTDTQYFGPGTRLTVL.

This CDR3 reads CAWSVLGRGRDNEQFF. The CDR3 DNA follows: TGTGCCTGGAGTGTACTTGGTCGAGGGAGAGACAATGAGCAGTTCTTC. V is TRBV30 and J is TRBJ2-1, with TRBD2 as a possible D gene (5 bases). With 0 bases removed from V and 5 bases from J, the gap between germline ends came to 17 bases. In germline, CDR1 is GTSNPN, CDR2 SVGIG (reference sequence). CDR3 length: 16 residues.

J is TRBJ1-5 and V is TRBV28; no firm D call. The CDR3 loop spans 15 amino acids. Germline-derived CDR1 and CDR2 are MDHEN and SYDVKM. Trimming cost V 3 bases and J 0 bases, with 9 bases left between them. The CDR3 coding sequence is TGTGCCAGCAGTTTGGACCAGATTAGCAATCAGCCCCAGCATTTT. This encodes CASSLDQISNQPQHF.